A single T cell receptor (beta chain) is shown here with its context. The entry originates in a study of T cells in tuberculosis. Clones were read by immunoSEQ multiplex PCR, and TCRdb kept only the in-frame ones, dropping some. The sample lists 88,000 or so clones, just over 90% occurring once. Cells were sorted from thawed PBMC rested overnight and stained with GMM-loaded CD1B tetramer, viability dye and anti-CD3. The CD1B tetramers carried C32 glucose monomycolate purified from Rhodococcus equi. The source is an adult woman with latent tuberculosis. Specimen: CD1b-GMM tetramer-negative cells sorted from PBMCs.

CDR3 protein: CASSEIGGQGTEAFF. Written as DNA, the CDR3 is TGTGCCAGCAGTGAAATAGGGGGCCAGGGCACTGAAGCTTTCTTT. The rearrangement uses TRBV2 and TRBJ1-1; TRBD1 aligns across 7 bases. Germline V CDR1 and CDR2: SNHLY, FYNNEI. The CDR3 is 15 residues long. J lost 4 bases, V lost 2 bases, and 7 bases had no gene match.